This TCR beta chain was sequenced for a study of T cell responses to AZD1222 COVID-19 vaccine. The CDR3 has 13 residues. Looked up from germline, CDR1 is SGHVS and CDR2 is FQNEAQ. V shed 7 bases and J shed 7 bases, with 17 bases lying between them. Sequenced by immunoSEQ multiplex PCR; TCRdb stores in-frame clones only, minus some. The sample lists about 120,000 clones, around 86% occurring once. The sample was peripheral blood, taken on day 0 of AZD1222 vaccination. The clonotype originates from an adult in good health. J is TRBJ2-7 and V is TRBV7-8; D is uncertain. CDR3: CASNQPWLEEQYF. In nucleotides, the CDR3 is TGTGCCAGCAACCAACCTTGGCTGGAGGAGCAGTACTTC.